This TCR beta chain was obtained from a study of blood T cell repertoires in COVID-19. Study information: Samples came from the United States, Italy and Spain, spanning acute and convalescent COVID-19. PBMCs, B-cell-depleted T cells, or T cells provided the cDNA or gDNA that made up the material.

Authors' data handling: Nucleated cell counts were estimated from reference gene primer amplification. Assay: immunoSEQ multiplex PCR; the TCRdb copy retains only in-frame clones and omits some. V, J and clone size are taken as reported in that table, and D and trimming were inferred from the DNA itself. The profile shows more than 150,000 clones, 87% of them singletons. The CDR3 covers 21 residues. Per germline, CDR1 LGHNA and CDR2 YSLEER. V was pared by 0 bases and J by 8 bases, with 17 bases of the junction left unmatched. The sequenced material came from peripheral blood. The chain recombines TRBV4-3 with TRBJ2-1; TRBD2 aligns across 15 bases. This TCR derives from a woman between 18 and 29 years old who had recovered from COVID-19. Written as DNA, the CDR3 is TGCGCCAGCAGCCAAGAAGGAGGGACTAGCGGGGGGCCTTTTGCAGGCCATGAGCAGTTCTTC. This gives the protein CASSQEGGTSGGPFAGHEQFF.